This T cell receptor beta chain is from a study of cytomegalovirus exposure and HLA in healthy donors. Looked up from germline, CDR1 is SGHVS and CDR2 is FQNEAQ. V trimming: 5 bases; J trimming: 5 bases; junction bases outside the gene matches: 7. The CDR3 covers 14 residues. Donors sampled were nominally healthy, though unrecorded immune exposures were likely. Amplification used 60 Vbeta primers and 13 Jbeta primers. Sequencing used immunoSEQ multiplex PCR; TCRdb keeps in-frame clones, though not all of them. The top ten clones hold more than 1.5% of a sample with roughly 180,000 clones, approximately 79% of them seen once. This clone was picked up one time.

The chain is built from TRBV7-8 and TRBJ2-7, with TRBD1 identical over 9 bases. Specimen: PBMCs. This TCR was recovered from a girl aged 5-17 years in good health and CMV-seropositive. This chain's CDR3 is CASSTYRGLDEQYF. CDR3 coding DNA: TGTGCCAGCAGCACCTACAGGGGGCTCGACGAGCAGTACTTC.